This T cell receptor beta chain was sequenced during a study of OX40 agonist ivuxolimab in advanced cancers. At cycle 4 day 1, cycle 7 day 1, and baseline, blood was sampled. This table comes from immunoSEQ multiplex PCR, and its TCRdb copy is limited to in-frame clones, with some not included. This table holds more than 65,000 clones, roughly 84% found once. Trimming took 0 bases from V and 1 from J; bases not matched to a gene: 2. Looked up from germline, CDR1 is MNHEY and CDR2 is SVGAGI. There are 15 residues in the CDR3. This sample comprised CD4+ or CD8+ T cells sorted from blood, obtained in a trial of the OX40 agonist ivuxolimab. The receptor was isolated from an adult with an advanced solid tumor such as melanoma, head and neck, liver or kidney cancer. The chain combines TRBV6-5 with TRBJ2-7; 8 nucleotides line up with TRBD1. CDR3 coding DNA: TGTGCCAGCAGTTACTCTGGGACAGGATCCTACGAGCAGTACTTC. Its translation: CASSYSGTGSYEQYF.